The rows below give T cell receptor beta chains drawn from one sample of a study of blood T cell repertoires in COVID-19. Some clones are missing from TCRdb's copy, which holds only in-frame ones; the method was immunoSEQ multiplex PCR. The repertoire holds around 54,000 clones, with about 92% as singletons. Source material: peripheral blood. The receptors were sampled from a human donor in a cohort sampled during active COVID-19. The CDR3 runs from the conserved cysteine through the conserved F or W. A D gene is named only where the DNA matches it firmly. Some rows have no size entry. The others give once, few or many, or a class for an expanded clone.

d_call	v_call	cdr3_length	j_call	clone_size	cdr3_nt	cdr3_aa
TRBD1	TRBV6-5	13	TRBJ2-7	-	TGTGCCAGCAGTCGGGACAGGGGAGACGAGCAGTACTTC	CASSRDRGDEQYF
TRBD2	TRBV11-1	15	TRBJ2-7	-	TGTGCCAGCAGCTTAGGGGCCGGGACTAGCGGCGAGCAGTACTTC	CASSLGAGTSGEQYF
TRBD1	TRBV15	15	TRBJ1-3	-	TGTGCCACCAGGAACACAGGGGAGTTGGGAAACACCATATATTTT	CATRNTGELGNTIYF
-	TRBV10-3	13	TRBJ2-1	-	TGTGCCATCAGTGGGGTCAGGGAAGATGAGCAGTTCTTC	CAISGVREDEQFF
TRBD2	TRBV18	15	TRBJ2-1	-	TGTGCCAGCTCAGGGCTAGCGGGAGGTGGCAGTGAGCAGTTCTTC	CASSGLAGGGSEQFF
TRBD1	TRBV11-2	14	TRBJ2-5	-	TGTGCCAGCAGCCGACCCGGGACAGGGGAGACCCAGTACTTC	CASSRPGTGETQYF
-	TRBV3-1/TRBV3-2	14	TRBJ1-3	once	TGTGCCAGCAGCCTCAGGGACTCTGGAAACACCATATATTTT	CASSLRDSGNTIYF
-	TRBV6-5	14	TRBJ2-7	once	TGTGCCAGCAGTACTCCCGACAGGTCCTACGAGCAGTACTTC	CASSTPDRSYEQYF
-	TRBV4-1	15	TRBJ1-1	-	TGCGCCAGCAGCCTCAAGCGGGGAATGGACACTGAAGCTTTCTTT	CASSLKRGMDTEAFF
TRBD2	TRBV11-2	16	TRBJ2-1	-	TGTGCCAGCAGCTCTTGGCGGGAGGACTCCTACAATGAGCAGTTCTTC	CASSSWREDSYNEQFF
-	TRBV19	17	TRBJ1-2	-	TGTGCCAGTAGAAAAGAGGAGGGCGATGGCGGAACCTATGGCTACACCTTC	CASRKEEGDGGTYGYTF
-	TRBV19	14	TRBJ1-2	-	TGTGCCAGTAGTATAGATCTACAGGGCGGGGGCTACACCTTC	CASSIDLQGGGYTF
-	TRBV5-1	14	TRBJ1-5	-	TGCGCCAGCAGCTTGGGGGGCAAAAATCAGCCCCAGCATTTT	CASSLGGKNQPQHF
TRBD2	TRBV13	19	TRBJ2-4	-	TGTGCCAGCAGCATCGGGGGACTAGCGGGAGGGCCGGCCAAAAACATTCAGTACTTC	CASSIGGLAGGPAKNIQYF
-	TRBV14	16	TRBJ2-7	-	TGTGCCAGCAGCCCCAGGGCAAATACCTTTTCCTACGAGCAGTACTTC	CASSPRANTFSYEQYF
-	TRBV6-6	14	TRBJ1-1	-	TGTGCCAGCAGTTACAAGGGAGCGGAGACTGAAGCTTTCTTT	CASSYKGAETEAFF
-	TRBV27	14	TRBJ2-1	-	TGTGCCAGCAGGACGACACCCCCCTACAATGAGCAGTTCTTC	CASRTTPPYNEQFF
TRBD1	TRBV13	16	TRBJ1-3	-	TGTGCCAGCAGCCGCGACAGGGCGTCAGCTGGAAACACCATATATTTT	CASSRDRASAGNTIYF
TRBD1	TRBV19	15	TRBJ2-2	-	TGTGCCAGTAGTAGACAGGGGGAGAACACCGGGGAGCTGTTTTTT	CASSRQGENTGELFF
-	TRBV3-1/TRBV3-2	14	TRBJ2-3	-	TGTGCCAGCAGCCAAGAAACACGCACAGATACGCAGTATTTT	CASSQETRTDTQYF
-	TRBV3-1/TRBV3-2	15	TRBJ2-2	-	TGTGCCAGCAGCCAAGATCTAGGGGGCACCGGGGAGCTGTTTTTT	CASSQDLGGTGELFF
-	TRBV28	12	TRBJ1-1	-	TGTGCCAGCAGTTTGAGAGACACTGAAGCTTTCTTT	CASSLRDTEAFF
TRBD1	TRBV3-1/TRBV3-2	16	TRBJ1-1	-	TGTGCCAGCAGCCAATTCCTCCGGGACAGGGTCGCTGAAGCTTTCTTT	CASSQFLRDRVAEAFF
-	TRBV25-1	15	TRBJ1-6	-	TGTGCCAGCAGCATGAACAGGGCCAGGGGTTCACCCCTCCACTTT	CASSMNRARGSPLHF
-	TRBV29-1	13	TRBJ2-7	-	TGCAGCGTTGAAGATCCACACTCCTACGAGCAGTACTTC	CSVEDPHSYEQYF
TRBD2	TRBV6-2/TRBV6-3	17	TRBJ2-7	once	TGTGCCAGCAGTTACCTCCTCAGCGGGAGGACGACCTACGAGCAGTACTTC	CASSYLLSGRTTYEQYF
TRBD2	TRBV7-8	16	TRBJ2-7	-	TGTGCCAGCAGCTTAGCTCTCCGGACTAGCGGCTACGAGCAGTACTTC	CASSLALRTSGYEQYF
-	TRBV5-1	14	TRBJ2-1	-	TGCGCCAGCAGCTCCCGGACAGCCTACAATGAGCAGTTCTTC	CASSSRTAYNEQFF
-	TRBV19	15	TRBJ1-4	-	TGTGCCAGTAGTATTCGCAGGGCAACTAATGAAAAACTGTTTTTT	CASSIRRATNEKLFF
-	TRBV11-2	15	TRBJ1-5	-	TGTGCCAGCAGCGCTGACTCCGGGGTAGGTCAGCCCCAGCATTTT	CASSADSGVGQPQHF
-	TRBV6-5	14	TRBJ1-5	-	TGTGCCAGCATCACCCCCGGGTTCAATCAGCCCCAGCATTTT	CASITPGFNQPQHF
-	TRBV20-1	11	TRBJ1-2	-	TGCAGTGCTCCCGACAGGCCGGGCTACACCTTC	CSAPDRPGYTF
TRBD1	TRBV27	14	TRBJ2-7	-	TGTGCCAGCAACCCGGACAGGGGGCGTTACGAGCAGTACTTC	CASNPDRGRYEQYF
TRBD1	TRBV30	13	TRBJ1-2	-	TGTGCCTATGCCAGGGGGGCAGCCTATGGCTACACCTTC	CAYARGAAYGYTF
-	TRBV6-5	16	TRBJ2-6	-	TGTGCCAGCAGTTACCTGTCGACACGGGGGGCCAACGTCCTGACTTTC	CASSYLSTRGANVLTF
-	TRBV4-1	15	TRBJ2-1	once	TGCGCCAGCAGCCAAGAAGCAGGGAGAGGGGGTGAGCAGTTCTTC	CASSQEAGRGGEQFF
TRBD1	TRBV30	14	TRBJ1-1	-	TGTGCCTGGAGGGCACCGGGACAGGGATTTGTAGCTTTCTTT	CAWRAPGQGFVAFF
-	TRBV14	15	TRBJ1-1	-	TGTGCCAGCAGCCGTGTTACAGGGTTCTCTGCTGAAGCTTTCTTT	CASSRVTGFSAEAFF
TRBD1	TRBV19	14	TRBJ2-7	-	TGTGCCAGTAGTATCAGGACAGGCCCCTACGAGCAGTGCTTC	CASSIRTGPYEQCF
TRBD1	TRBV23-1	16	TRBJ2-5	-	TGCGCCAGCAGTCAATGGGACAGGGGTGGATCAGAGACCCAGTACTTC	CASSQWDRGGSETQYF
TRBD1	TRBV11-2	19	TRBJ1-6	few	TGTGCCAGCAGCCCCCGGGACAGGCTCTATAGCTCCTATAATTCACCCCTCCACTTT	CASSPRDRLYSSYNSPLHF
-	TRBV5-1	13	TRBJ1-2	-	TGCGCCAGCAGCTCCGGGACTCCCTATGGCTACACCTTC	CASSSGTPYGYTF
TRBD2	TRBV7-6	14	TRBJ2-7	few	TGTGCCAGCAGCCCACGGACTAGCGGGATTGTGCAGTACTTC	CASSPRTSGIVQYF
TRBD2	TRBV5-1	16	TRBJ2-1	-	TGCGCCAGCAGCCCCACCCGGGGACTAGCGGGAGAGACCCAGTTCTTC	CASSPTRGLAGETQFF
-	TRBV4-1	15	TRBJ1-5	-	TGCGCCAGCAGATGGACACCGAATAGCAATCAGCCCCAGCATTTT	CASRWTPNSNQPQHF
-	TRBV19	15	TRBJ1-2	-	TGTGCCAGTAGTATTCCGGGAGCCCGTGGGTATGGCTACACCTTC	CASSIPGARGYGYTF
-	TRBV6-1	15	TRBJ1-5	-	TGTGCCAGCAGTGAAGCGCGTCTCAGCAATCAGCCCCAGCATTTT	CASSEARLSNQPQHF
TRBD2	TRBV13	15	TRBJ2-1	once	TGTGCCAGCAGCTTTGGACTAGCGGGAGATCATGAGCAGTTCTTC	CASSFGLAGDHEQFF
-	TRBV3-1/TRBV3-2	15	TRBJ2-7	-	TGTGCCAGCAGCCAAGGATCGAGATCAACCTACGAGCAGTACTTC	CASSQGSRSTYEQYF
TRBD2	TRBV28	14	TRBJ2-2	-	TGTGCCGTCCCGACTAGCCCGGACACCGGGGAGCTGTTTTTT	CAVPTSPDTGELFF
TRBD1	TRBV4-1	18	TRBJ2-3	-	TGCGCCAGCAGCCAAATACTAGGGACAGGCCATGACACAGATACGCAGTATTTT	CASSQILGTGHDTDTQYF
TRBD1	TRBV19	14	TRBJ2-7	-	TGTGCCAGTAGTCCTCCCGGGACAGGGGGCGAGCAGTACTTC	CASSPPGTGGEQYF
-	TRBV5-1	16	TRBJ2-3	-	TGCGCCAGCAGCCCCCCCGGGGCGGGGGCCACAGATACGCAGTATTTT	CASSPPGAGATDTQYF
-	TRBV6-1	12	TRBJ2-7	few	TGTGCCAGCAGTGACAGTTCCTACGAGCAGTACTTC	CASSDSSYEQYF
TRBD1	TRBV11-3	16	TRBJ1-1	-	TGTGCCAGCAGCTTAGGGACAGGGAACCCGAACACTGAAGCTTTCTTT	CASSLGTGNPNTEAFF